Detailed here is one T cell receptor beta chain. In the same sample, other DNA sequences code for this CDR3. The data belong to a study of blood T cell repertoires in COVID-19. Clones were sequenced by immunoSEQ multiplex PCR, and TCRdb holds only the in-frame ones, with some missing. The sample holds 110,000 to 150,000 clones; 80% to 90% are singletons and the top ten take roughly 1.6%. Trimming pared 6 bases from V and 2 bases from J, leaving 11 bases between. Germline V lookup: CDR1 ENHRY, CDR2 SYGVKD. The CDR3 is made up of 14 amino acids. The chain joins TRBV10-3 to TRBJ1-3, with D maybe TRBD1 (5 bases). What was sequenced was peripheral blood. This TCR was sampled from a woman aged 50 to 65 with acute or convalescent COVID-19. The CDR3: CAISPGTAGNTIYF. As DNA, the CDR3 is TGTGCCATCAGCCCAGGGACTGCTGGAAACACCATATATTTT.